One sample yielded the 3 T cell receptor beta chains listed below, sequenced in a study of blood T cells in healthy people across ages (dated by TCRdb to between 2015 and 2017). The method behind the library was 5' RACE. For sequencing, an Illumina HiSeq 2500 was employed. A second PCR of roughly 7 to 12 cycles was performed with a sample-barcoded 5' primer and a J-beta primer mix. TCRdb handled the public reads itself, with Q25 trimming in fastp and clone calling in MiXCR, and kept productive beta chains. For every CDR3 protein sequence, its rows merge into one entry that carries the most common genes and DNA. This sample is represented by about 1,600,000 distinct CDR3 sequences; approximately 40% of them were singletons. Together, the top ten hold 7% to 9.5% of the sample. Sequencing input: blood. Receptors were obtained from a woman aged 18-29 years in good health.

This clonotype was counted a few times. CDR3 amino acids: CASREQGVGEGYTF. For the CDR3, the DNA is TGTGCCAGCAGAGAACAGGGAGTGGGAGAGGGCTACACCTTC. The chain joins TRBV7-2 to TRBJ1-2; possibly TRBD1 for D (6 bases). The CDR3 runs 14 residues. Deletions cut 6 bases from V and 8 bases from J, with 19 bases between. Germline V gene sequence: CDR1 SGHTA, CDR2 FQGNSA.

A note on this clonotype: No conserved phenylalanine or tryptophan is present at the end of the CDR3, so a read error is the likely explanation. The genes are TRBV27 and TRBJ1-2; TRBD1 matches 9 bases. This CDR3 is 14 amino acids long. Germline V gene data show CDR1 as MNHEY and CDR2 as SMNVEV (reference sequence). V lost 5 bases, J lost 5 bases, and 6 bases stayed unmatched. The CDR3 DNA is TGTGCCAGCAGTCTCCTCGGACAGGGGTATGGCTACACCCTC. Its protein is CASSLLGQGYGYTL.

The sample holds a few counts of this clonotype. CDR3 protein: CASSEDPDFRLETQYF. The CDR3 region has the DNA TGTGCCAGCAGTGAGGACCCGGACTTCCGTCTAGAGACCCAGTACTTC. This chain links TRBV25-1 with TRBJ2-5; a possible D gene is TRBD2 (5 bases). The CDR3 is made up of 16 amino acids. Trimming took 3 bases from V and 4 from J, leaving 18 bases between them. Germline loops: CDR1 MGHDK, CDR2 SYGVNS.